This T cell receptor beta chain emerged from a study of beta chain features in type 1 diabetes. This clone has a handful of counts. Antigen specificity is unknown. Sequencing targeted expressed TCRB transcripts, as all isolated RNA had been reverse transcribed. Data came from immunoSEQ multiplex PCR; TCRdb stores just in-frame clones and leaves some out. The sample yields 200,000 to 250,000 clones, 14% seen once. Study-wide results and limits: No resolution was reached here on whether HLA type influences TCRB rearrangement.

V lost 6 bases, J lost 4 bases, and 15 bases lay in between. CDR3 size: 14 residues. From germline, CDR1 is MNHNS and CDR2 SASEGT. This rearrangement joins TRBV6-1 to TRBJ1-2; D possibly corresponds to TRBD1 (6 bases). The sequence was obtained from a woman aged 40 to 49 in good health. The sample comprised naive CD4+ T cells from blood. The CDR3 region has the DNA TGTGCCAGCAGCCCTTTGGGACAAACCTATGGCTACACCTTC. It is translated as CASSPLGQTYGYTF.